This T cell receptor beta chain was retrieved from a study of T cells expressing NK-cell markers. No DNA is given; TCRdb re-called the 5' RACE reads and lists each CDR3 protein once. This sample contains 450,000 to 600,000 distinct CDR3 sequences. CDR3 length: 14 residues. This clonotype was obtained from a man aged 18 to 30 in good health. The gene calls are TRBV12-3 or TRBV12-4 and TRBJ1-2. Sequenced material: blood T cells: a sorted CD56 or NKG2C T cell subset, CD4+ or CD8+ T cells, or bulk PBMC T cells (not recorded which). This CDR3 reads CASSFRMINYGYTF.